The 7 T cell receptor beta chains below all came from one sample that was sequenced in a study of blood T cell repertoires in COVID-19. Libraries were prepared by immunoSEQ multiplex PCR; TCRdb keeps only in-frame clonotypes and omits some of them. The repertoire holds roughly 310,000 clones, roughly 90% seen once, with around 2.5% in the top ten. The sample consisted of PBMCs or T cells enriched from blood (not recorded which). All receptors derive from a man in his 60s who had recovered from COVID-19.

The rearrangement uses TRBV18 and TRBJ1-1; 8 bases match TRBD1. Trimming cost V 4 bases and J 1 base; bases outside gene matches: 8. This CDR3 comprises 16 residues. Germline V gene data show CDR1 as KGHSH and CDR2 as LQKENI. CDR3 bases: TGTGCCAGCTCACTTCGGACAGGGCGAGGGAACACTGAAGCTTTCTTT. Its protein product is CASSLRTGRGNTEAFF.

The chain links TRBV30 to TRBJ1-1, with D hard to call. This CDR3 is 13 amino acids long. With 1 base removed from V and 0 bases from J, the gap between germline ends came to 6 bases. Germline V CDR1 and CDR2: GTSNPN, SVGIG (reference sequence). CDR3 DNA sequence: TGTGCCTGGAGTGCGGGGATGAACACTGAAGCTTTCTTT. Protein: CAWSAGMNTEAFF.

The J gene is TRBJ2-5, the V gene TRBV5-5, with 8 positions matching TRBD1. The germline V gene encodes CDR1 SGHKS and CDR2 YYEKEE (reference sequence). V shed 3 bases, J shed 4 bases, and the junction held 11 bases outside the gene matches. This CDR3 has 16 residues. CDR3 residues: CASSSLSQGTGETQYF. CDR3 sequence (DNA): TGTGCCAGCAGCTCCCTCTCCCAGGGGACAGGAGAGACCCAGTACTTC.

The CDR3 nucleotides read TGTGCCAGCAGCTTAGATGGGGCTCGCGCCAAAAACATTCAGTACTTC. It is translated as CASSLDGARAKNIQYF. V and J are TRBV7-9 and TRBJ2-4, with TRBD1 as a possible D gene (5 bases). The V gene lost 1 base and the J gene lost 1 base, with 11 bases spanning the gap. The CDR3 is made up of 16 amino acids. Germline V gives CDR1 SEHNR, CDR2 FQNEAQ (reference sequence).

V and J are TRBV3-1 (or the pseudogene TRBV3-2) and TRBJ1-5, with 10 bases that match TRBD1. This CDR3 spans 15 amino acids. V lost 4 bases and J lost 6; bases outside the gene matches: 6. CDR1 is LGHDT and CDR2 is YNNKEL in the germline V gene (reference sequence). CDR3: CASSPRQGACQPQHF. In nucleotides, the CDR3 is TGTGCCAGCAGCCCGAGACAGGGGGCTTGTCAGCCCCAGCATTTT.

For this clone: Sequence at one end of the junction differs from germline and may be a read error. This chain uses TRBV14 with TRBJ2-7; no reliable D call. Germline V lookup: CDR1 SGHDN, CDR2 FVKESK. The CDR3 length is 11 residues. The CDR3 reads CASSQTYVQYF. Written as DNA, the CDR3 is TGTGCCAGCAGCCAGACTTACGTGCAGTACTTC.

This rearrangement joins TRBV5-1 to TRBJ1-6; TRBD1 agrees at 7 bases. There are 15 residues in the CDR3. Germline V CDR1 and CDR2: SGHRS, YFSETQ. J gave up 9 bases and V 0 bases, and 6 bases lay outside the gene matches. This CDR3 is CASSLAGRGTSPLHF. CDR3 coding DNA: TGCGCCAGCAGCTTGGCCGGCAGGGGGACTTCACCCCTCCACTTT.